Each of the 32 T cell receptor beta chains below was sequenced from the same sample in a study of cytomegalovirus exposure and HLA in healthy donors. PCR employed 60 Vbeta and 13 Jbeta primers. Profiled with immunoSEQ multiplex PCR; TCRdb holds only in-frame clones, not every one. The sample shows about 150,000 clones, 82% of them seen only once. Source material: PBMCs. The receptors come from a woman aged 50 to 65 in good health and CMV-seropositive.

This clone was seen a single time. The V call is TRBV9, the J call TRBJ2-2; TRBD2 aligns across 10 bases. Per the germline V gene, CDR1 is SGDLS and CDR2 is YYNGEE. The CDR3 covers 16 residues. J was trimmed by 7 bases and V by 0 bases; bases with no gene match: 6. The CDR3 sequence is CASSVASGGAGGELFF. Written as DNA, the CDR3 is TGTGCCAGCAGCGTAGCGAGCGGGGGGGCCGGCGGGGAGCTGTTTTTT.

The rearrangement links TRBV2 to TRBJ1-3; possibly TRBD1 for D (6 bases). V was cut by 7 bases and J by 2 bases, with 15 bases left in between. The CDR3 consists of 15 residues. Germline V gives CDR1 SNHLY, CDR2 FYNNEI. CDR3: CASTRGGGPGNTIYF. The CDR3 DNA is TGTGCCAGCACCCGCGGGGGGGGCCCTGGAAACACCATATATTTT. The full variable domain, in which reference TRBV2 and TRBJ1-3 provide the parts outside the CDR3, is EPEVTQTPSHQVTQMGQEVILRCVPISNHLYFYWYRQILGQKVEFLVSFYNNEISEKSEIFDDQFSVERPDGSNFTLKIRSTKLEDSAMYFCASTRGGGPGNTIYFGEGSWLTVV.

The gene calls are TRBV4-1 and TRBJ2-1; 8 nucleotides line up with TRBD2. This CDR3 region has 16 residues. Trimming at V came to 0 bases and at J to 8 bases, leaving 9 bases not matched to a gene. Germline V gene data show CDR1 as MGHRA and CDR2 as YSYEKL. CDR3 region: CASSQDGRGGLDEQFF. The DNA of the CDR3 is TGCGCCAGCAGCCAAGATGGACGGGGGGGCCTTGATGAGCAGTTCTTC.

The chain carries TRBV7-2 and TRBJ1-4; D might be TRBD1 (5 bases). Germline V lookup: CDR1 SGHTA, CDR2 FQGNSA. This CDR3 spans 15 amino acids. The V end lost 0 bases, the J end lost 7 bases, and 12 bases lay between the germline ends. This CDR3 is CASSLARGGGEKLFF. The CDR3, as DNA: TGTGCCAGCAGCTTAGCCCGGGGGGGAGGTGAAAAACTGTTTTTT.

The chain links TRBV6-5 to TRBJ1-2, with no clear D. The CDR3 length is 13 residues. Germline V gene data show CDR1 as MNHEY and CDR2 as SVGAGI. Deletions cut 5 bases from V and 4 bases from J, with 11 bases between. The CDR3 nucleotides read TGTGCCAGCAGTCAGACTCCGGCCTATGGCTACACCTTC. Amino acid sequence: CASSQTPAYGYTF.

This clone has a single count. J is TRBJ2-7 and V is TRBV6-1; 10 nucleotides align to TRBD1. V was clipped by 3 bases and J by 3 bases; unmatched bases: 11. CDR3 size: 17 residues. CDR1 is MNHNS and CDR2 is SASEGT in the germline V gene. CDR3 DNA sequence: TGTGCCAGCAGTGAGGGATTTTGGGACAGGGGATTCTACGAGCAGTACTTC. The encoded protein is CASSEGFWDRGFYEQYF.

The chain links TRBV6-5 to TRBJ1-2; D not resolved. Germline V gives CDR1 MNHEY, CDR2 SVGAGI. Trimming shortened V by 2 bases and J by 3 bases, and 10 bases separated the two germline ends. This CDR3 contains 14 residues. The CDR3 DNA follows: TGTGCCAGCAGTTACAGCCCGCGTGACTATGGCTACACCTTC. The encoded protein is CASSYSPRDYGYTF.

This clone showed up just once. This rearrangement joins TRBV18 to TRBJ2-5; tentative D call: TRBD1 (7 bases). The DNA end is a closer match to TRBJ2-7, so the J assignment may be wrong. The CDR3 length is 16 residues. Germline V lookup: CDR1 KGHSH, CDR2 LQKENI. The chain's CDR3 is CASSSKGGTALYEQYF. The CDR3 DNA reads TGTGCCAGCTCATCGAAGGGCGGGACAGCGCTTTACGAGCAGTACTTC.

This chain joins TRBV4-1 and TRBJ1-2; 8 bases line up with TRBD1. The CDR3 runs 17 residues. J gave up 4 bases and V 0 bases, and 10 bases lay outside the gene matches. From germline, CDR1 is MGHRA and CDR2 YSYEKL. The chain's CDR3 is CASSQDPWTGTGYGYTF. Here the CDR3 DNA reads TGCGCCAGCAGCCAAGATCCTTGGACAGGGACTGGCTATGGCTACACCTTC.

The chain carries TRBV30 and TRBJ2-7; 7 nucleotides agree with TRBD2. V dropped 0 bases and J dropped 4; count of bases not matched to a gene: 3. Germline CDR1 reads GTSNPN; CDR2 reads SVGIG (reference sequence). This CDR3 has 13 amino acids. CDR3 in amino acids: CAWSVLRGYEQYF. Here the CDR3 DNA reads TGTGCCTGGAGTGTACTGCGGGGGTACGAGCAGTACTTC.

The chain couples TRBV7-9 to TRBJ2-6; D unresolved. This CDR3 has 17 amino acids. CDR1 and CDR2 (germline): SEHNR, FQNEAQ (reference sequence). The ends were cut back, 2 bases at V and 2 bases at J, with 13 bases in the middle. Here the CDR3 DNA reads TGTGCCAGCAGCTTACAGCCCCGACGGGCTGGGGCCAACGTCCTGACTTTC. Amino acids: CASSLQPRRAGANVLTF.

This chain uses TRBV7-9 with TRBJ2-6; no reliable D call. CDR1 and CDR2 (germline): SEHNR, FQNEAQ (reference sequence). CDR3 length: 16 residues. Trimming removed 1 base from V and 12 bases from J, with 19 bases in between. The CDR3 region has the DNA TGTGCCAGCAGCTTAGTGCGTCCCGTTATTACCGGCGTCCTGACTTTC. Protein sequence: CASSLVRPVITGVLTF.

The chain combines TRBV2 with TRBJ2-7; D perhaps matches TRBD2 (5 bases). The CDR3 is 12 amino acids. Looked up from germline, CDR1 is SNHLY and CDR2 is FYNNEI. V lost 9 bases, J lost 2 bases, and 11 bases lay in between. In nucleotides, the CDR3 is TGTGCCAGTGTACGGGGTACCTACGAGCAGTACTTC. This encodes CASVRGTYEQYF. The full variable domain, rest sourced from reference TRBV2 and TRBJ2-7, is EPEVTQTPSHQVTQMGQEVILRCVPISNHLYFYWYRQILGQKVEFLVSFYNNEISEKSEIFDDQFSVERPDGSNFTLKIRSTKLEDSAMYFCASVRGTYEQYFGPGTRLTVT.

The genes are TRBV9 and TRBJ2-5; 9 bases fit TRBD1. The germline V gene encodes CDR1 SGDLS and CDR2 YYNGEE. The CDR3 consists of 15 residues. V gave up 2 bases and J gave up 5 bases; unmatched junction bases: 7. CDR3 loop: CASSVQTGGRETQYF. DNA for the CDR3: TGTGCCAGCAGCGTCCAGACAGGGGGGCGGGAGACCCAGTACTTC. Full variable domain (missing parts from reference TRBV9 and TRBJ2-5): DSGVTQTPKHLITATGQRVTLRCSPRSGDLSVYWYQQSLDQGLQFLIQYYNGEERAKGNILERFSAQQFPDLHSELNLSSLELGDSALYFCASSVQTGGRETQYFGPGTRLLVL.

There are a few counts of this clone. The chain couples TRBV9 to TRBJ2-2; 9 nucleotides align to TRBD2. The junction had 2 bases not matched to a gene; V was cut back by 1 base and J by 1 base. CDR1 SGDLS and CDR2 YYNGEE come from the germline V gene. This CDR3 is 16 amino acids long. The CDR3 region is CASSVRGGGNTGELFF. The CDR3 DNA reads TGTGCCAGCAGCGTACGCGGGGGGGGGAACACCGGGGAGCTGTTTTTT.

Here the CDR3 DNA reads TGTGCCACCAGCAGAGACAGAGGAGCTAACTATGGCTACACCTTC. Encoded protein: CATSRDRGANYGYTF. The V call is TRBV15, the J call TRBJ1-2; D gene ambiguous. There are 15 residues in the CDR3. Trimming pared 0 bases from V and 0 bases from J, leaving 8 bases between. CDR1 and CDR2 (germline): LNHNV, YYDKDF (reference sequence).

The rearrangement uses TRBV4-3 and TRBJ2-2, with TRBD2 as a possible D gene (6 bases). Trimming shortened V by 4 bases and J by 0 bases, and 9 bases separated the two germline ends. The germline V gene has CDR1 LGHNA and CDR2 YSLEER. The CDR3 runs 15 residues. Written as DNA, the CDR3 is TGCGCCAGCAGCCCGGGGGTCGCGAACACCGGGGAGCTGTTTTTT. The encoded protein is CASSPGVANTGELFF.

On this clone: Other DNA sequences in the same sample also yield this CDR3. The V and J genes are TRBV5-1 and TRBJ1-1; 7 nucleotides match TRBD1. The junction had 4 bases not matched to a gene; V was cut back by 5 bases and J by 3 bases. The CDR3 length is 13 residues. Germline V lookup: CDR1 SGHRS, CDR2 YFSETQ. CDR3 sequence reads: CASSRQGDTEAFF. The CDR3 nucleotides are TGCGCCAGCAGTAGACAGGGCGACACTGAAGCTTTCTTT.

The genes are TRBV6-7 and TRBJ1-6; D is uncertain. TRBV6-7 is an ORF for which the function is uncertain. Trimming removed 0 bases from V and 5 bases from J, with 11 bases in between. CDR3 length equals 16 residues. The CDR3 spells CASSYSRQIDNSPLHF. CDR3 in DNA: TGTGCCAGCAGTTACTCGAGGCAGATCGATAATTCACCCCTCCACTTT.

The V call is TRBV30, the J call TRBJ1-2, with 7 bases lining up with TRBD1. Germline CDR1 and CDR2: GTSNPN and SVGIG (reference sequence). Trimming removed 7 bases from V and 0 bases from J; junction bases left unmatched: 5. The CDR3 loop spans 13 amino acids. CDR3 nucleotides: TGTGCCTCGACGGACAGGACTAACTATGGCTACACCTTC. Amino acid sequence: CASTDRTNYGYTF. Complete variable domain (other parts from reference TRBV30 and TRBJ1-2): SQTIHQWPATLVQPVGSPLSLECTVEGTSNPNLYWYRQAAGRGLQLLFYSVGIGQISSEVPQNLSASRPQDRQFILSSKKLLLSDSGFYLCASTDRTNYGYTFGSGTRLTVV.

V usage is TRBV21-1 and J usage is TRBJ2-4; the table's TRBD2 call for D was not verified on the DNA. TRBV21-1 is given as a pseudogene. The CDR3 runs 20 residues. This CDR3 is CASSKVTSGGPGASKNIQYF. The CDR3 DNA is TGTGCCAGCAGCAAAGTGACTAGCGGGGGGCCGGGTGCGTCCAAAAACATTCAGTACTTC.

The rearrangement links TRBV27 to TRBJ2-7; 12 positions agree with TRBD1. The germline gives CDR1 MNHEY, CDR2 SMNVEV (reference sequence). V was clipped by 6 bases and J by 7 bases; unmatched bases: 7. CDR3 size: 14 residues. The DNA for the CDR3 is TGTGCCAGCAGATCGGGACAGGGGGCGGGTGAGCAGTACTTC. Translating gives CASRSGQGAGEQYF.

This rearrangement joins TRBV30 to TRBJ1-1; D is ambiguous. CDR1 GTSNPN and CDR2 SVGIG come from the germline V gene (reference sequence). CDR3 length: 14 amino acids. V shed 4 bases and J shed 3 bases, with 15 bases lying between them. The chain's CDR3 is CAWNSVARDTEAFF. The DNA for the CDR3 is TGTGCCTGGAATAGTGTGGCGCGGGACACTGAAGCTTTCTTT. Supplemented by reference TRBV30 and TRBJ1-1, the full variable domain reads SQTIHQWPATLVQPVGSPLSLECTVEGTSNPNLYWYRQAAGRGLQLLFYSVGIGQISSEVPQNLSASRPQDRQFILSSKKLLLSDSGFYLCAWNSVARDTEAFFGQGTRLTVV.

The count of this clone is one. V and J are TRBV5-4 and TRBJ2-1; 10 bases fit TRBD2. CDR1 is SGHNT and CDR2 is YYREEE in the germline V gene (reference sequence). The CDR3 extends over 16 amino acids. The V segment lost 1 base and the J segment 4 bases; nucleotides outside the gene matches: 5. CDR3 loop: CASSLSSGGLYNEQFF. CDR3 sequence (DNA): TGTGCCAGCAGCTTGTCTAGCGGGGGTTTATACAATGAGCAGTTCTTC. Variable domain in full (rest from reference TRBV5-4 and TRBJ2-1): ETGVTQSPTHLIKTRGQQVTLRCSSQSGHNTVSWYQQALGQGPQFIFQYYREEENGRGNFPPRFSGLQFPNYSSELNVNALELDDSALYLCASSLSSGGLYNEQFFGPGTRLTVL.

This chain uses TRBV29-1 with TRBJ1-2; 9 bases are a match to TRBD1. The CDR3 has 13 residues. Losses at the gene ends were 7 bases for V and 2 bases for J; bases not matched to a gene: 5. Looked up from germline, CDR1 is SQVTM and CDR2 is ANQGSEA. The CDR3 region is CSGQGGANYGYTF. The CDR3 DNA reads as TGCAGCGGACAGGGGGGGGCGAACTATGGCTACACCTTC.

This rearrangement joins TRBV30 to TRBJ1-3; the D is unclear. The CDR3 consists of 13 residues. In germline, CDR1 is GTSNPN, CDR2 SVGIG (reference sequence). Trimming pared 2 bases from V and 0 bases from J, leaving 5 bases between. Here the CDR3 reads CAWSPLSGNTIYF. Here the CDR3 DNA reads TGTGCCTGGAGTCCTCTCTCTGGAAACACCATATATTTT. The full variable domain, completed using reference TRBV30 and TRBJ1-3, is SQTIHQWPATLVQPVGSPLSLECTVEGTSNPNLYWYRQAAGRGLQLLFYSVGIGQISSEVPQNLSASRPQDRQFILSSKKLLLSDSGFYLCAWSPLSGNTIYFGEGSWLTVV.

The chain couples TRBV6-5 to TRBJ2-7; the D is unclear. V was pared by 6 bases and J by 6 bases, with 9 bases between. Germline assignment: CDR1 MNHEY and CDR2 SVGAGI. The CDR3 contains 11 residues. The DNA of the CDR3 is TGTGCCAGCAGCCCCAGAGGCGAGCAGTACTTC. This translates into CASSPRGEQYF.

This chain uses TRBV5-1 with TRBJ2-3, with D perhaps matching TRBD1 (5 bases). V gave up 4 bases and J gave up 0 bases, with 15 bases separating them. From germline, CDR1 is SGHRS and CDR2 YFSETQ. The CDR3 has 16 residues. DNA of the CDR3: TGCGCCAGCAGCAGCCGTCAGGGATCTAGCACAGATACGCAGTATTTT. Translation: CASSSRQGSSTDTQYF. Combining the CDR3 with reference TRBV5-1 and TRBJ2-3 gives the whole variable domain KAGVTQTPRYLIKTRGQQVTLSCSPISGHRSVSWYQQTPGQGLQFLFEYFSETQRNKGNFPGRFSGRQFSNSRSEMNVSTLELGDSALYLCASSSRQGSSTDTQYFGPGTRLTVL.

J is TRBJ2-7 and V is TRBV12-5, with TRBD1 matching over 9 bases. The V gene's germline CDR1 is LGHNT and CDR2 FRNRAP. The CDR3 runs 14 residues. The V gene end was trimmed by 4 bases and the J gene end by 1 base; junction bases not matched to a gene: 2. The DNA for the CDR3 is TGTGCTAGTGGTTGGGGACAGGGATCCTACGAGCAGTACTTC. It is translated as CASGWGQGSYEQYF.

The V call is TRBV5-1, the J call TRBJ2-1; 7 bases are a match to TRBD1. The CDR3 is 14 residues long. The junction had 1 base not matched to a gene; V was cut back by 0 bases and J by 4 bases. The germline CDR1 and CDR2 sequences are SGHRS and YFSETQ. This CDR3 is CASSLGQGYNEQFF. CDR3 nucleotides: TGCGCCAGCAGCTTGGGACAGGGATACAATGAGCAGTTCTTC.

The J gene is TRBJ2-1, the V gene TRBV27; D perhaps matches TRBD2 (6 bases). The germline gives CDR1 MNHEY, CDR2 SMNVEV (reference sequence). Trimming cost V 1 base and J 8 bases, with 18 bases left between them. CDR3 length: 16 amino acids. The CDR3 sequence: CASSLLFGGTGDEQFF. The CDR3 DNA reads TGTGCCAGCAGTTTATTATTCGGAGGGACGGGGGATGAGCAGTTCTTC.

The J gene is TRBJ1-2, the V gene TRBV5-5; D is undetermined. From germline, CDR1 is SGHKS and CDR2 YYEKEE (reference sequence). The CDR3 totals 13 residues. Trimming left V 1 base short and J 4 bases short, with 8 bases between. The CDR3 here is CASSLLASYGYTF. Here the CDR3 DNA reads TGTGCCAGCAGCTTGCTCGCGAGCTATGGCTACACCTTC.